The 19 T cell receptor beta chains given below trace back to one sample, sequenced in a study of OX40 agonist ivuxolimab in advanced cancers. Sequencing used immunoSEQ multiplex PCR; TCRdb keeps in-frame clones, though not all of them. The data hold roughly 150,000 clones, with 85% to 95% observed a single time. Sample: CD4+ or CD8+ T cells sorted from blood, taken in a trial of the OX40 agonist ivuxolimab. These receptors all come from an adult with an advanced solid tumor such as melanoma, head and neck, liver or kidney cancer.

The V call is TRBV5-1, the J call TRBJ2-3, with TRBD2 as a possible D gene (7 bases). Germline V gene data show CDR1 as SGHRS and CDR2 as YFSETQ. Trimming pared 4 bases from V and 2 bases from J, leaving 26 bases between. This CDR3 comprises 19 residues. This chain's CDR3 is CASSPVVRGAPRDTDTQYF. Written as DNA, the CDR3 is TGCGCCAGCAGCCCAGTCGTTCGGGGGGCCCCCCGGGACACAGATACGCAGTATTTT.

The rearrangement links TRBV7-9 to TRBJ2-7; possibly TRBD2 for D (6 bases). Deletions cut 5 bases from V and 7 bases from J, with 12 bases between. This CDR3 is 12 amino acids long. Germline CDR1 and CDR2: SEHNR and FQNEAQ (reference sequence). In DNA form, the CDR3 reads TGTGCCAGCAGCCGCGACCGGGGGGAGCAGTACTTC. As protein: CASSRDRGEQYF.

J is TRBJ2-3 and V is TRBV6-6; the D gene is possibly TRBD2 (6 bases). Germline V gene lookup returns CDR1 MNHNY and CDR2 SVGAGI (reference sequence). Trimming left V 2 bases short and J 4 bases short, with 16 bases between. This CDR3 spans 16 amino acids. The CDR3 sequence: CASSYPRGAVADTQYF. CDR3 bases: TGTGCCAGCAGTTACCCGCGGGGCGCGGTTGCAGATACGCAGTATTTT.

CDR3 loop: CASSLDSGANVLTF. CDR3 nucleotides: TGTGCCAGCAGTTTAGATTCAGGGGCCAACGTCCTGACTTTC. The chain links TRBV28 to TRBJ2-6; D gene unclear. Germline CDR1 is MDHEN and CDR2 is SYDVKM. The CDR3 is made up of 14 amino acids. Trimming took off 2 bases at V and 4 bases at J, with 6 bases between the two ends.

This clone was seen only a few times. In nucleotides, the CDR3 is TGTGCCAGCAGCTTAGATCAATCGGGGACTAGCGGGAACAATGAGCAGTTCTTC. Amino acids: CASSLDQSGTSGNNEQFF. V usage is TRBV11-3 and J usage is TRBJ2-1; 13 nucleotides agree with TRBD2. Germline lookup yields CDR1 SGHNT and CDR2 YENEEA. Trimming removed 0 bases from V and 5 bases from J; junction bases left unmatched: 7. The CDR3 loop spans 18 amino acids.

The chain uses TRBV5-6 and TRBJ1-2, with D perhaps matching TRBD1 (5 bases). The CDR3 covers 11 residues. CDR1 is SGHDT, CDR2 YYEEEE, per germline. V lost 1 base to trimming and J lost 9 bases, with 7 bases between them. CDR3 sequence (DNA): TGTGCCAGCAGCTTGAGGGGCAGCTACACCTTC. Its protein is CASSLRGSYTF.

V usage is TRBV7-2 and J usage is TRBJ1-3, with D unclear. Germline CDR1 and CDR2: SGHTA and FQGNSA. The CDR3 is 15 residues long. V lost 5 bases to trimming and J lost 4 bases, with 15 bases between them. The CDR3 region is CASSPQINSGNTIYF. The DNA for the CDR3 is TGTGCCAGCAGCCCCCAGATTAATTCCGGAAACACCATATATTTT. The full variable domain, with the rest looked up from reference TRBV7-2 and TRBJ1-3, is GAGVSQSPSNKVTEKGKDVELRCDPISGHTALYWYRQSLGQGLEFLIYFQGNSAPDKSGLPSDRFSAERTGGSVSTLTIQRTQQEDSAVYLCASSPQINSGNTIYFGEGSWLTVV.

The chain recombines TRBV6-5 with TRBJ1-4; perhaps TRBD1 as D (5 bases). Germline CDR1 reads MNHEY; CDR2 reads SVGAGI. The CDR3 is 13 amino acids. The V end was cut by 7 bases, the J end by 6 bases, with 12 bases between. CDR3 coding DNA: TGTGCCAGCAAAAAGGCAGGGTATGAAAAACTGTTTTTT. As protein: CASKKAGYEKLFF.

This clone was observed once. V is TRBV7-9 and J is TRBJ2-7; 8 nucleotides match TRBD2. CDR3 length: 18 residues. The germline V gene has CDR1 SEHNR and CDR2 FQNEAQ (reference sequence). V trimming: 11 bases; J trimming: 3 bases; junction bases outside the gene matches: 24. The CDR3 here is CAATTRGGGSQIVYEQYF. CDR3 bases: TGTGCCGCCACCACCCGGGGGGGCGGGTCTCAGATAGTCTACGAGCAGTACTTC.

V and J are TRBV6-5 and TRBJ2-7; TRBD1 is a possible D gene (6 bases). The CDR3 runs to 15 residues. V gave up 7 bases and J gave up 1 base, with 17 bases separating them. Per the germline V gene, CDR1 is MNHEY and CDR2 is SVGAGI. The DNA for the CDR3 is TGTGCCAGCACTGACCTCCCCCAGGGGTCCTACGAGCAGTACTTC. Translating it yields CASTDLPQGSYEQYF.

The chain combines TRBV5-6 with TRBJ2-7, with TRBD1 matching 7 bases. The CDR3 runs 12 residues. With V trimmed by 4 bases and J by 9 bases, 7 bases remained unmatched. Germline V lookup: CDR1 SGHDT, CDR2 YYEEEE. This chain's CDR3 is CASSRQGDRQYF. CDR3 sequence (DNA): TGTGCCAGCAGCCGGCAGGGGGATAGGCAGTACTTC.

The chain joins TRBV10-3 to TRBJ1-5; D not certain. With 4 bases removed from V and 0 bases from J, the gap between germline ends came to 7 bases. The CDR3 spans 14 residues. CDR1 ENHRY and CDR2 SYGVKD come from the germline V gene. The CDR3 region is CAISAGNSNQPQHF. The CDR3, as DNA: TGTGCCATCAGTGCCGGCAATAGCAATCAGCCCCAGCATTTT.

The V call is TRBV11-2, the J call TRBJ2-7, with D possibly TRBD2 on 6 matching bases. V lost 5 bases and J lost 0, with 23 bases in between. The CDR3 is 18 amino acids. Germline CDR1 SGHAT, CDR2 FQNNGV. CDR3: CASSQHPARGEPSYEQYF. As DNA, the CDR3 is TGTGCCAGCAGCCAACACCCAGCGCGCGGGGAACCCTCCTACGAGCAGTACTTC.

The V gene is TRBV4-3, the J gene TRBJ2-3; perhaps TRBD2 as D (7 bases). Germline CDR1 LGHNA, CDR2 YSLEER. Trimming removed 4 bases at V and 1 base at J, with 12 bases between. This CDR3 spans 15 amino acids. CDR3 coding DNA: TGCGCCAGCAGCCTCGGAGGGGGGGGCACAGATACGCAGTATTTT. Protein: CASSLGGGGTDTQYF.

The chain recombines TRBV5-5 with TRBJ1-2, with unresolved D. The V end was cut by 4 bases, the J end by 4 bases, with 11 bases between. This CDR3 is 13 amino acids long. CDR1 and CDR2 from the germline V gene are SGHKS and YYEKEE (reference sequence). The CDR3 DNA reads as TGTGCCAGCAGCACCCGGGAGCTCTATGGCTACACCTTC. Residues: CASSTRELYGYTF.

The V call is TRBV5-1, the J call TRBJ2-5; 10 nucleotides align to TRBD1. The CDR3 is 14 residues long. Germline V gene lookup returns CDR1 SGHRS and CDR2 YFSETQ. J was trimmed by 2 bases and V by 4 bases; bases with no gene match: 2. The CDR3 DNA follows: TGCGCCAGCAGCCGGGACAGGGGTCAAGAGACCCAGTACTTC. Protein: CASSRDRGQETQYF. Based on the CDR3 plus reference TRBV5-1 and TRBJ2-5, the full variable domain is KAGVTQTPRYLIKTRGQQVTLSCSPISGHRSVSWYQQTPGQGLQFLFEYFSETQRNKGNFPGRFSGRQFSNSRSEMNVSTLELGDSALYLCASSRDRGQETQYFGPGTRLLVL.

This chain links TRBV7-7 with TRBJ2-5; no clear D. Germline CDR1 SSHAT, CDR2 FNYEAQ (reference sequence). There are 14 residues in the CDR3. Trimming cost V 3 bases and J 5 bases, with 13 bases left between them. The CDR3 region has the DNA TGTGCCAGCAGCTTGGGCTGGGTAGGGGAGACCCAGTACTTC. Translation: CASSLGWVGETQYF.

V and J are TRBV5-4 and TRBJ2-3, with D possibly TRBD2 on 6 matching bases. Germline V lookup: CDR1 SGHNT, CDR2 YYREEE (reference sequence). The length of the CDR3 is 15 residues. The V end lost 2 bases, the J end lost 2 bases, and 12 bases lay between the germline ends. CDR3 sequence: CASSFPGTLTDTQYF. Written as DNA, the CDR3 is TGTGCCAGCAGCTTTCCCGGGACTCTCACAGATACGCAGTATTTT.

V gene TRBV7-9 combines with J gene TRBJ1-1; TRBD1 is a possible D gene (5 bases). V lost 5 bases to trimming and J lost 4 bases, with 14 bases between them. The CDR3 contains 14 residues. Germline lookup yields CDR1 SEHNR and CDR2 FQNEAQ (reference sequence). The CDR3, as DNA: TGTGCCAGCAGCCGAGGGGCGCGGGGCACTGAAGCTTTCTTT. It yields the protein CASSRGARGTEAFF.